The entry below gives a single TCR beta chain sequence along with its context. Its antigen is as yet unknown. The entry originates in a study of cytomegalovirus exposure and HLA in healthy donors. General study results and limits: Among TCR beta chains of equal frequency, HLA-associated ones were more clonally expanded in a later analysis.

Trimming took 2 bases from V and 4 from J, leaving 11 bases between them. There are 15 residues in the CDR3. Germline V CDR1 and CDR2: SGHAT, FQDESV (reference sequence). Primers: 60 Vbeta forward and 13 Jbeta reverse. Sequenced by immunoSEQ multiplex PCR; TCRdb stores in-frame clones only, minus some. The table has some 150,000 clones, about four fifths seen once. The TCR sequence derives from a man aged 25-40 years in good health and CMV-seronegative. The chain carries TRBV11-1 and TRBJ1-4; D gene uncertain. The specimen was PBMCs. This CDR3 is CASSLSPGINEKLFF. CDR3 sequence (DNA): TGTGCCAGCAGCTTATCTCCGGGGATTAATGAAAAACTGTTTTTT.